This is a list of T cell receptor beta chains from one sample in a study of CD8 T cells in Susac syndrome. TCRdb analysed the immunoSEQ multiplex PCR reads with MiXCR anew, one entry per CDR3 protein. Here the sample spans some 60,000 distinct CDR3 sequences, over 85% being singletons. Material: CD8+ T cells from PBMCs. These receptors originate from a human donor in good health. CDR3s include the opening cysteine and the closing phenylalanine or tryptophan. The D gene is left open where the match is weak. Not all rows give a size; the values are once, few, many and, for expanded clones, a class.

-	-	TRBV4-1	TRBJ2-7	CASSQGTLAYEQYF	TGCGCCAGCAGCCAAGGGACACTAGCCTACGAGCAGTACTTC
-	-	TRBV3-1	TRBJ2-1	CASSTRPSLSYNEQFF	TGTGCCAGCTCCACACGCCCCAGCCTCTCCTACAATGAGCAGTTCTTC
-	-	TRBV25-1	TRBJ2-1	CASNAAGQGDYNEQFF	TGTGCCAGCAATGCCGCGGGACAAGGAGACTACAATGAGCAGTTCTTC
TRBD1	-	TRBV7-9	TRBJ2-4	CASSLAQGDKNIQYF	TGTGCCAGCAGCTTAGCGCAGGGGGACAAAAACATTCAGTACTTC
TRBD1	-	TRBV5-1	TRBJ1-2	CASSLGQGNSYGYTF	TGCGCCAGCAGCTTGGGACAGGGAAACTCCTATGGCTACACCTTC
-	-	TRBV6-1	TRBJ1-1	CASAGGETTEAFF	TGTGCCAGCGCTGGGGGGGAGACGACTGAAGCTTTCTTT
-	once	TRBV10-3	TRBJ1-2	CAIGAENYGYTF	TGTGCCATCGGCGCGGAGAACTATGGCTACACCTTC
-	-	TRBV2	TRBJ2-1	CASWGDQDNEQFF	TGTGCCAGCTGGGGGGACCAAGACAATGAGCAGTTCTTC
-	-	TRBV5-1	TRBJ2-3	CASMWGPWGAGTDTQYF	TGCGCCAGCATGTGGGGTCCGTGGGGGGCAGGCACAGATACGCAGTATTTT
TRBD1	-	TRBV6-5	TRBJ2-1	CASSSLFQGEAYNEQFF	TGTGCCAGCAGTTCGCTCTTCCAGGGGGAAGCCTACAATGAGCAGTTCTTC
-	-	TRBV3-1	TRBJ1-6	CASSHLTENSPLHF	TGTGCCAGCAGCCACTTGACTGAAAATTCACCCCTCCACTTT
-	few	TRBV13	TRBJ2-5	CASSLRTGEETQYF	TGTGCCAGCAGCTTGAGGACGGGGGAAGAGACCCAGTACTTC
-	-	TRBV4-1	TRBJ1-5	CASSQDLGPNQPQHF	TGCGCCAGCAGCCAAGATCTAGGCCCGAATCAGCCCCAGCATTTT
-	few	TRBV11-2	TRBJ2-7	CASSLDRYEQYF	TGTGCCAGCAGCTTAGATAGGTACGAGCAGTACTTC
-	-	TRBV19	TRBJ1-5	CASSIAVDGYQPQHF	TGTGCCAGTAGTATAGCCGTGGACGGTTATCAGCCCCAGCATTTT
-	once	TRBV12-3/TRBV12-4	TRBJ1-1	CASSLDSWVAFF	TGTGCCAGCAGTTTAGACTCCTGGGTGGCTTTCTTT
-	-	TRBV12-3/TRBV12-4	TRBJ1-2	CASMEGPGYGYTF	TGTGCCAGCATGGAAGGGCCGGGCTATGGCTACACCTTC
TRBD2	-	TRBV10-3	TRBJ2-7	CAISPGTIDEQYF	TGTGCCATCAGCCCAGGGACTATCGACGAGCAGTACTTC
TRBD2	-	TRBV2	TRBJ2-5	CASSGGTSGGRQETQYF	TGTGCCAGCAGTGGGGGGACTAGCGGGGGGCGCCAAGAGACCCAGTACTTC
-	-	TRBV2	TRBJ2-1	CASSEPRTSRFFSYNEQFF	TGTGCCAGCAGTGAACCCCGGACCAGTAGGTTTTTCTCCTACAATGAGCAGTTCTTC
-	-	TRBV4-2	TRBJ2-7	CASSQEVTDYEQYF	TGTGCCAGCAGCCAAGAGGTAACGGATTACGAGCAGTACTTC
-	-	TRBV10-2	TRBJ1-5	CASSRTREGGNQPQHF	TGCGCCAGCAGTCGGACAAGGGAAGGAGGCAATCAGCCCCAGCATTTT
-	few	TRBV7-9	TRBJ1-1	CASSLEWGTEAFF	TGTGCCAGCAGCTTAGAATGGGGTACTGAAGCTTTCTTT
-	-	TRBV5-1	TRBJ2-7	CASSLGVGAYEQYF	TGCGCCAGCAGCTTGGGGGTGGGGGCCTACGAGCAGTACTTC
TRBD1	-	TRBV4-3	TRBJ1-1	CASSQSGQGTAEAFF	TGCGCCAGCAGCCAGAGCGGACAGGGAACGGCTGAAGCTTTCTTT
-	-	TRBV10-3	TRBJ2-5	CAISDGALDRSPQETQYF	TGTGCCATCAGTGATGGGGCCCTCGACAGAAGTCCGCAAGAGACCCAGTACTTC
TRBD2	-	TRBV10-2	TRBJ2-1	CASSDYRTSGALEQFF	TGCGCCAGCAGTGACTATCGGACTAGCGGGGCCCTGGAACAGTTCTTC
-	-	TRBV9	TRBJ1-1	CASGVSGMNTEAFF	TGTGCCAGTGGCGTGAGCGGGATGAACACTGAAGCTTTCTTT
-	-	TRBV7-2	TRBJ1-3	CASSLSDRAASGNTIYF	TGTGCCAGCAGCTTAAGTGATCGAGCGGCCTCTGGAAACACCATATATTTT
TRBD1	-	TRBV4-1	TRBJ2-7	CASSQFRTGGLYEQYF	TGCGCCAGCAGCCAATTCAGGACAGGGGGCCTTTACGAGCAGTACTTC
-	-	TRBV7-9	TRBJ2-7	CASSLSLLAYEQYF	TGTGCCAGCAGCTTAAGTCTCCTGGCCTACGAGCAGTACTTC
-	-	TRBV12-3/TRBV12-4	TRBJ1-1	CASSFRENTEAFF	TGTGCCAGCAGTTTTCGGGAGAACACTGAAGCTTTCTTT
-	-	TRBV5-1	TRBJ2-3	CASSGRQGGSTDTQYF	TGCGCCAGCAGCGGCAGACAGGGAGGAAGCACAGATACGCAGTATTTT
TRBD1	-	TRBV2	TRBJ1-1	CACKTGATEAFF	TGTGCCTGCAAGACAGGGGCCACTGAAGCTTTCTTT
TRBD1	-	TRBV5-4	TRBJ2-1	CASSSGQGIEQFF	TGTGCCAGCAGCTCAGGACAGGGCATTGAGCAGTTCTTC
TRBD1	-	TRBV6-4	TRBJ2-1	CASSDYDRAVNEQFF	TGTGCCAGCAGTGACTACGACAGGGCTGTCAATGAGCAGTTCTTC
TRBD1	-	TRBV4-3	TRBJ2-1	CASSQLHPGTERDNEQFF	TGCGCCAGCAGCCAACTGCACCCCGGGACAGAAAGGGACAATGAGCAGTTCTTC
TRBD1	-	TRBV27	TRBJ1-1	CASSLRDSNTEAFF	TGTGCCAGCAGTTTAAGGGACAGCAACACTGAAGCTTTCTTT
TRBD1	once	TRBV27	TRBJ2-6	CASSWTGGAGANVLTF	TGTGCCAGCAGTTGGACAGGGGGCGCTGGGGCCAACGTCCTGACTTTC
-	-	TRBV4-2	TRBJ1-5	CASSQEAGNSNQPQHF	TGTGCCAGCAGCCAAGAGGCGGGAAATAGCAATCAGCCCCAGCATTTT
-	-	TRBV7-9	TRBJ2-5	CASSLEWLQETQYF	TGTGCCAGCAGCTTAGAGTGGCTTCAAGAGACCCAGTACTTC
-	-	TRBV13	TRBJ1-1	CASSLGQSEAFF	TGTGCCAGCAGCCTGGGGCAGAGTGAAGCTTTCTTT
-	-	TRBV4-1	TRBJ2-2	CASSQVLWGSGELFF	TGCGCCAGCAGCCAAGTTCTTTGGGGTTCCGGGGAGCTGTTTTTT
TRBD2	-	TRBV6-5	TRBJ2-2	CASSYTAGGTGELFF	TGTGCCAGCAGTTACACGGCGGGGGGCACCGGGGAGCTGTTTTTT
-	-	TRBV7-9	TRBJ1-1	CASSIPAKGRLNTEAFF	TGTGCCAGCAGCATCCCGGCGAAGGGGCGATTGAACACTGAAGCTTTCTTT
-	-	TRBV20-1	TRBJ2-3	CSARPDTDTQYF	TGCAGTGCTAGGCCAGACACAGATACGCAGTATTTT
TRBD2	-	TRBV12-3/TRBV12-4	TRBJ2-5	CASSSPSTSSKTQYF	TGTGCCAGCAGTTCCCCCTCGACTAGCTCGAAGACCCAGTACTTC
TRBD1	-	TRBV5-5	TRBJ2-3	CASSPGGQGYLDTQYF	TGTGCCAGCAGCCCAGGGGGACAGGGGTATTTGGATACGCAGTATTTT
TRBD2	-	TRBV20-1	TRBJ2-7	CSASPQTSSFYEQYF	TGCAGTGCCAGCCCCCAGACTAGCAGTTTCTACGAGCAGTACTTC
-	-	TRBV4-2	TRBJ2-7	CASSQGRQGYEQYF	TGTGCCAGCAGCCAAGGGCGCCAAGGTTACGAGCAGTACTTC